Presented here are 32 T cell receptor beta chains from one specimen sequenced in a study of cytomegalovirus exposure and HLA in healthy donors. PCR amplification relied on 60 Vbeta primers (plus 13 Jbeta primers). The data were produced by immunoSEQ multiplex PCR, yet TCRdb's version contains in-frame clones alone and is incomplete. The sample includes about 160,000 clones, around four fifths of them seen just once. Specimen: PBMCs. The source is a man aged 50 to 60 in good health and CMV-seropositive.

The chain uses TRBV29-1 and TRBJ1-4; D gene uncertain. Between the trimmed V and J ends, which lost 0 bases and 0 bases, there was a span of 8 bases. Germline V gene sequence: CDR1 SQVTM, CDR2 ANQGSEA. The CDR3 covers 15 residues. The CDR3 protein is CSVEDLSATNEKLFF. CDR3 coding DNA: TGCAGCGTTGAAGACCTCAGTGCAACTAATGAAAAACTGTTTTTT.

The chain combines TRBV7-2 with TRBJ2-3, with 11 positions matching TRBD2. Germline V gene lookup returns CDR1 SGHTA and CDR2 FQGNSA. CDR3 length: 15 residues. The V gene end was trimmed by 5 bases and the J gene end by 5 bases; junction bases not matched to a gene: 6. The CDR3, as DNA: TGTGCCAGCAGCCCTAGCGGGGGGCCGGGAGATACGCAGTATTTT. This translates into CASSPSGGPGDTQYF.

The CDR3 nucleotides read TGTGCCAGTACCACACTAGCGGGAGGGGGCAATGAGCAGTTCTTC. Its translation: CASTTLAGGGNEQFF. This sequence joins TRBV19 and TRBJ2-1; 13 bases agree with TRBD2. The CDR3 is 15 amino acids. The V gene end was trimmed by 7 bases and the J gene end by 6 bases; junction bases not matched to a gene: 6. CDR1 is LNHDA, CDR2 SQIVND, per germline (reference sequence).

V gene TRBV7-2 combines with J gene TRBJ1-1; 8 nucleotides line up with TRBD1. The CDR3 consists of 15 residues. Germline V gene data show CDR1 as SGHTA and CDR2 as FQGNSA. V trimming: 2 bases; J trimming: 3 bases; junction bases outside the gene matches: 5. CDR3 in DNA: TGTGCCAGCAGCTTAAAGACAGGGGCATACACTGAAGCTTTCTTT. As protein: CASSLKTGAYTEAFF.

The chain is built from TRBV4-3 and TRBJ1-6, with no clear D. Trimming removed 0 bases from V and 8 bases from J, with 5 bases in between. Per germline, CDR1 LGHNA and CDR2 YSLEER. The CDR3 consists of 13 residues. Here the CDR3 DNA reads TGCGCCAGCAGCCAAGACCCCTATTCACCCCTCCACTTT. This gives the protein CASSQDPYSPLHF.

The rearrangement joins TRBV5-8 to TRBJ1-3, with D maybe TRBD1 (5 bases). V was shortened by 3 bases and J by 4 bases, with 11 bases between the two germline ends. The CDR3 sequence is 14 residues long. Germline lookup yields CDR1 SGHTS and CDR2 YDEGEE. The CDR3 here is CASSWAGRGNTIYF. The CDR3, as DNA: TGTGCCAGCAGCTGGGCAGGGCGGGGAAACACCATATATTTT.

The chain joins TRBV6-5 to TRBJ1-2; TRBD1 might be the D (6 bases). CDR3 size: 14 residues. V lost 7 bases and J lost 1, with 13 bases in between. The germline gives CDR1 MNHEY, CDR2 SVGAGI. CDR3: CASTPTGDNYGYTF. The CDR3, as DNA: TGTGCCAGCACCCCGACAGGCGATAACTATGGCTACACCTTC.

The chain couples TRBV5-4 to TRBJ1-2; 7 positions match TRBD1. The CDR3 length is 14 residues. Trimming removed 0 bases from V and 5 bases from J; junction bases left unmatched: 4. Germline values: CDR1 SGHNT, CDR2 YYREEE (reference sequence). In DNA form, the CDR3 reads TGTGCCAGCAGCTTGGGGGACAGTAGTTATGGCTACACCTTC. Translated, it gives CASSLGDSSYGYTF.

The chain links TRBV4-3 to TRBJ2-6, with D uncertain. Trimming removed 1 base from V and 1 base from J, with 5 bases in between. Looked up from germline, CDR1 is LGHNA and CDR2 is YSLEER. The length of the CDR3 is 15 residues. The CDR3 spells CASSQAGSGANVLTF. In DNA, the CDR3 is TGCGCCAGCAGCCAAGCCGGGTCTGGGGCCAACGTCCTGACTTTC.

This chain joins TRBV4-3 and TRBJ2-7; 7 bases map to TRBD2. This CDR3 spans 15 amino acids. V shed 0 bases, J shed 2 bases, and the junction held 4 bases outside the gene matches. Germline V lookup: CDR1 LGHNA, CDR2 YSLEER. The CDR3 sequence: CASSQDLTSAYEQYF. The CDR3 DNA reads as TGCGCCAGCAGCCAAGATCTTACTAGCGCCTACGAGCAGTACTTC.

The gene calls are TRBV7-2 and TRBJ2-1; 12 nucleotides align to TRBD2. The CDR3 is made up of 17 amino acids. V gave up 5 bases and J gave up 6 bases; unmatched junction bases: 11. The germline V gene encodes CDR1 SGHTA and CDR2 FQGNSA. CDR3 region: CASSPTPLAGGGNEQFF. The CDR3 DNA is TGTGCCAGCAGCCCGACTCCCCTAGCGGGGGGGGGCAATGAGCAGTTCTTC.

CDR3 in amino acids: CASSAMTVEAFF. Here the CDR3 DNA reads TGTGCCAGCAGCGCGATGACCGTGGAGGCTTTCTTT. V usage is TRBV9 and J usage is TRBJ1-1; D unresolved. The CDR3 runs to 12 residues. V lost 3 bases and J lost 11, with 14 bases in between. Germline CDR1 is SGDLS and CDR2 is YYNGEE.

This chain uses TRBV6-1 with TRBJ2-1, with 7 bases aligning to TRBD2. CDR1 is MNHNS and CDR2 is SASEGT in the germline V gene. V shed 3 bases, J shed 4 bases, and the junction held 3 bases outside the gene matches. The CDR3 covers 14 residues. As DNA, the CDR3 is TGTGCCAGCAGTGATGGGGGGGGTTACAATGAGCAGTTCTTC. Its translation: CASSDGGGYNEQFF.

This clone was observed a handful of times. The junction shows a germline mismatch at one end, possibly a read error. This chain links TRBV5-1 with TRBJ1-2; 7 nucleotides match TRBD1. In germline, CDR1 is SGHRS, CDR2 YFSETQ. The CDR3 runs 13 residues. This CDR3 reads CASSYDRAYGYTF. CDR3 bases: TGTGCCAGCAGTTATGACAGGGCCTATGGCTACACCTTC.

The chain is built from TRBV30 and TRBJ1-2; 8 bases agree with TRBD1. The V segment lost 4 bases and the J segment 2 bases; nucleotides outside the gene matches: 6. The CDR3 runs to 14 residues. The germline V gene encodes CDR1 GTSNPN and CDR2 SVGIG (reference sequence). DNA for the CDR3: TGTGCCTGGATCCGGACAGGGACGAACTATGGCTACACCTTC. The encoded protein is CAWIRTGTNYGYTF.

The genes are TRBV30 and TRBJ2-3; TRBD2 aligns across 7 bases. This CDR3 spans 15 amino acids. Looked up from germline, CDR1 is GTSNPN and CDR2 is SVGIG (reference sequence). The trim removed 0 bases at V and 3 bases at J, leaving 6 bases unmatched. In nucleotides, the CDR3 is TGTGCCTGGAGTGTACGAGCGGGACGTACAGATACGCAGTATTTT. It encodes CAWSVRAGRTDTQYF.

V usage is TRBV28 and J usage is TRBJ2-3, with TRBD2 matching over 8 bases. After removal of 6 bases from V and 0 bases from J, the junction contained 11 bases not matched to a gene. Germline CDR1 reads MDHEN; CDR2 reads SYDVKM. This CDR3 is 17 amino acids long. CDR3 amino acids: CASSGDAGGTSTDTQYF. In nucleotides, the CDR3 is TGTGCCAGCAGCGGGGATGCGGGGGGTACTAGCACAGATACGCAGTATTTT.

V usage is TRBV2 and J usage is TRBJ2-1; D is perhaps TRBD1 (5 bases). Germline loops: CDR1 SNHLY, CDR2 FYNNEI. This CDR3 has 13 amino acids. V shed 3 bases and J shed 5 bases, with 8 bases lying between them. This chain's CDR3 is CASSEVRDNEQFF. The CDR3, as DNA: TGTGCCAGCAGTGAGGTCAGGGACAATGAGCAGTTCTTC.

This chain links TRBV7-2 with TRBJ1-5; 8 nucleotides agree with TRBD1. From germline, CDR1 is SGHTA and CDR2 FQGNSA. The CDR3 totals 14 residues. The V and J ends lost 3 bases and 6 bases, in that order; junction bases with no gene match: 4. This chain's CDR3 is CASSLRQGSQPQHF. The CDR3 region has the DNA TGTGCCAGCAGCTTGAGACAGGGGAGTCAGCCCCAGCATTTT.

The genes are TRBV30 and TRBJ1-3; weak D call: TRBD1 (5 bases). The CDR3 extends over 13 amino acids. Trimming took off 3 bases at V and 0 bases at J, with 6 bases between the two ends. Looked up from germline, CDR1 is GTSNPN and CDR2 is SVGIG (reference sequence). Here the CDR3 reads CAWSRVSGNTIYF. The CDR3 DNA reads as TGTGCCTGGAGCAGGGTCTCTGGAAACACCATATATTTT.

The rearrangement joins TRBV10-3 to TRBJ2-2, with a weak D call TRBD2 (5 bases). This CDR3 spans 15 amino acids. The germline gives CDR1 ENHRY, CDR2 SYGVKD. V lost 7 bases, J lost 3 bases, and 15 bases lay in between. CDR3 loop: CAINFAPADTGELFF. The CDR3 DNA follows: TGTGCCATCAATTTCGCCCCAGCGGACACCGGGGAGCTGTTTTTT.

The genes are TRBV14 and TRBJ2-7, with 9 bases identical to TRBD2. V lost 4 bases and J lost 2; bases outside the gene matches: 6. The CDR3 is made up of 15 amino acids. The germline V gene has CDR1 SGHDN and CDR2 FVKESK. The CDR3 DNA sequence: TGTGCCAGCAGCCGGCGGGAGGGGCCAGCCTACGAGCAGTACTTC. Translating it yields CASSRREGPAYEQYF.

In this sample, this clone turned up once. This rearrangement joins TRBV5-1 to TRBJ1-4; D remains unclear. Germline-derived CDR1 and CDR2 are SGHRS and YFSETQ. Between the trimmed V and J ends, which lost 2 bases and 0 bases, there was a span of 8 bases. The CDR3 loop spans 15 amino acids. The CDR3 coding sequence is TGCGCCAGCAGCTTCCTCTCGGCAACTAATGAAAAACTGTTTTTT. Its protein is CASSFLSATNEKLFF. The full variable domain, its missing parts supplied by reference TRBV5-1 and TRBJ1-4, is KAGVTQTPRYLIKTRGQQVTLSCSPISGHRSVSWYQQTPGQGLQFLFEYFSETQRNKGNFPGRFSGRQFSNSRSEMNVSTLELGDSALYLCASSFLSATNEKLFFGSGTQLSVL.

The chain uses TRBV5-4 and TRBJ2-7; tentatively, D is TRBD2 (5 bases). Germline V lookup: CDR1 SGHNT, CDR2 YYREEE (reference sequence). This CDR3 contains 13 residues. Between the trimmed V and J ends, which lost 1 base and 5 bases, there was a span of 10 bases. CDR3 region: CASSLRGLDEQYF. CDR3 sequence (DNA): TGTGCCAGCAGCTTGAGAGGGCTCGACGAGCAGTACTTC.

The rearrangement uses TRBV5-4 and TRBJ2-5; 14 bases map to TRBD2. The CDR3 is 16 residues long. Germline trimming cut 4 bases from V and 5 bases from J; bases unmatched to any gene: 7. CDR1 and CDR2 (germline): SGHNT, YYREEE (reference sequence). CDR3 sequence reads: CASSGRLAGGLETQYF. CDR3 DNA: TGTGCCAGCAGCGGTCGACTAGCGGGGGGGCTGGAGACCCAGTACTTC.

The gene calls are TRBV4-2 and TRBJ2-7, with 7 bases aligning to TRBD2. The germline gives CDR1 LGHNA, CDR2 YNFKEQ. J lost 3 bases, V lost 0 bases, and 8 bases had no gene match. The CDR3 loop spans 16 amino acids. CDR3 amino acids: CASSQDVREGGYEQYF. CDR3 bases: TGTGCCAGCAGCCAAGATGTCAGGGAGGGCGGCTACGAGCAGTACTTC.

The chain carries TRBV19 and TRBJ2-1, with TRBD2 identical over 10 bases. Germline loops: CDR1 LNHDA, CDR2 SQIVND (reference sequence). The CDR3 runs 15 residues. After removal of 4 bases from V and 7 bases from J, the junction contained 7 bases not matched to a gene. CDR3 coding DNA: TGTGCCAGTAGTAAACCGGGACTAGCGCTAAATGAGCAGTTCTTC. As protein: CASSKPGLALNEQFF.

The chain links TRBV5-1 to TRBJ2-1, with 10 positions matching TRBD2. Unmatched junction bases numbered 6, after V lost 5 bases and J lost 7 bases. Germline V CDR1 and CDR2: SGHRS, YFSETQ. The CDR3 is made up of 14 amino acids. CDR3 coding DNA: TGCGCCAGCAGAAGAATAGCGGGAGGAAATGAGCAGTTCTTC. This sequence encodes CASRRIAGGNEQFF.

This sequence joins TRBV28 and TRBJ1-2; D is undetermined. From germline, CDR1 is MDHEN and CDR2 SYDVKM. Trimming cost V 6 bases and J 5 bases, with 13 bases left between them. This CDR3 comprises 13 residues. The CDR3 is CASSIRLDYGYTF. The CDR3 region has the DNA TGTGCCAGCAGCATAAGGCTAGATTATGGCTACACCTTC.

The V call is TRBV4-2, the J call TRBJ2-7; 7 positions match TRBD2. The junction had 12 bases not matched to a gene; V was cut back by 0 bases and J by 7 bases. Germline V gene lookup returns CDR1 LGHNA and CDR2 YNFKEQ. This CDR3 comprises 16 residues. CDR3 sequence (DNA): TGTGCCAGCAGCCAAGATTTGGGGACGGGGGGACGGGAGCAGTACTTC. Its protein product is CASSQDLGTGGREQYF.

This clone was observed a few times. V and J are TRBV19 and TRBJ2-7; D is perhaps TRBD2 (5 bases). Trimming removed 5 bases at V and 4 bases at J, with 18 bases between. This CDR3 is built from 15 residues. CDR1 LNHDA and CDR2 SQIVND come from the germline V gene (reference sequence). The CDR3 loop reads CASSPWGASTYEQYF. CDR3 in DNA: TGTGCCAGTAGTCCCTGGGGAGCTAGCACATACGAGCAGTACTTC. Full variable domain (outside the CDR3, taken from reference TRBV19 and TRBJ2-7): DGGITQSPKYLFRKEGQNVTLSCEQNLNHDAMYWYRQDPGQGLRLIYYSQIVNDFQKGDIAEGYSVSREKKESFPLTVTSAQKNPTAFYLCASSPWGASTYEQYFGPGTRLTVT.

Comment on this clone: One junction end does not reproduce the germline sequence, and a read error may be involved. The V and J genes are TRBV7-9 and TRBJ1-4; TRBD1 matches 8 bases. CDR1 is SEHNR, CDR2 FQNEAQ, per germline (reference sequence). There are 18 residues in the CDR3. The CDR3 loop is CSSSLERQGAGTNEKLFF. The CDR3 DNA reads TGTTCCAGCAGCTTAGAGAGGCAGGGGGCTGGAACTAATGAAAAACTGTTTTTT.